This T cell receptor beta chain was recovered during a study of beta chain features in type 1 diabetes (dated by TCRdb to the late 2010s). The study in broad terms: Mean age, gender distribution, total cell number and subset yield were not different between patients and healthy donors. Across all samples, about 110 million sorted cells were examined, and cell number per subset correlated strongly with RNA yield. In the study, recently diagnosed type 1 diabetes patients and matched healthy donors were compared on the TCRB repertoires of their sorted circulating CD4+ T cell subsets. Naive and central memory subsets were obtained from all 28 donors, but regulatory and stem cell-like memory subsets were isolated from only 8 patients and roughly 8 healthy donors.

Study-level results and caveats: Because cDNA was sequenced instead of genomic DNA, highly expressing activated cells could be over-represented, though the groups showed no difference in activation or CD3 levels. Shorter templates might be favored by PCR, yet because patient and control samples were amplified and corrected together, any such skew would affect both groups equally. Naive, central memory and regulatory TCRB repertoires appeared to be more similar among patients than among healthy donors. In all four CD4+ subsets, TCRB CDR3 length was moderately but significantly shorter in type 1 diabetes patients. Patients with type 1 diabetes made fewer insertions and deleted more nucleotides at VDJ recombination sites, implying thymic rearrangement abnormalities. Because the HLA sub-analyses included only small numbers of individuals, any influence of HLA type on TCRB rearrangement was left unresolved.

Trimming at the junction amounts to 5 bases on V and 5 bases on J, and the germline ends lie 11 bases apart. From a lookup of the germline V gene (reference sequence), CDR1 and CDR2 are GTSNPN and SVGIG. The CDR3, from cysteine to phenylalanine, totals 12 residues. The kept DNA is CDR3 alone, 36 bases in frame from the first base. From each donor, a single peripheral blood sample of about 100 mL on average was drawn into heparinised tubes. A BD FACSAria II and a panel including CD45RO, CCR7, CD25, CD127, CD95 and CD27 were used to sort naive, central memory, regulatory and stem cell-like memory CD4+ T cells. A purity above 98% was achieved for all sorted populations. PBMCs were separated immediately by Lymphoprep density gradient centrifugation and were stained directly, without being cultured. So that batch effects would be minimized, each experiment stained and sorted samples in pairs, pairing one healthy donor with one patient.

All of the isolated RNA was reverse transcribed with the High Capacity cDNA Reverse Transcription Kit, so expressed TCRB transcripts were sequenced. Naive, central memory and regulatory T cell samples underwent deep immunoSEQ sequencing, averaging around 4 million total reads per sample. After sorted cells were lysed in RLT buffer, RNA was extracted with DNase-treated RNeasy Micro or Mini kits, with the choice depending on cell number. To prevent cross-contamination, each cell subset was processed individually, whereas patient and healthy donor samples were processed jointly. TCRB sequences were amplified from cDNA with the immunoSEQ multiplex PCR, producing 87-bp fragments spanning the CDR3 region. Amplicons were sequenced on the Illumina HiSeq platform. Per the original workflow: PCR bias was corrected computationally using synthetic template baselines, and reads within Hamming distance 2 were collapsed, with unmergeable singletons discarded. Reads were aligned against IMGT to assign V, D and J genes, CDR3 length and insertions or deletions at six rearrangement sites. Within each subset, clonotype counts were normalized to sorted cell number, and only after that were true diversity and Gini coefficients computed with the tcR R package. Repertoire sharing was quantified using the overlap coefficient calculated on TCRB nucleotide sequences. Out-of-frame TCRB sequences from naive cells were analyzed as a proxy for the pre-selection repertoire. TCRdb retrieved this table from immuneACCESS and kept in-frame rearrangements only. Not all clones are present; in checked studies, unresolved V genes account for under half, and no reason is known for the remainder. For V, J and clone size, that table is used; D and trimming come from the DNA. For this sample there are hundreds of thousands of clones; over 13% appear just once. The ten top clones hold nearly 0.04% of the sample.

Of note for this clone: There is no known antigen for this receptor. Base qualities are not at hand, and no much larger clone is one base apart.

The V and J genes are TRBV30 and TRBJ2-3, with the identity of the D gene unclear. Sample: naive CD4+ T cells from blood. In the paper's terms, the cell subset or site label means: true naive CD4+ T cells. This receptor was taken from a man younger than 30 with type 1 diabetes. The DNA is as follows: TGTGCCTGGCTTTCCCCAGGAGATACGCAGTATTTT. Its product reads: CAWLSPGDTQYF.